The clone carrying this T cell receptor beta chain occurred a few times. Repertoires were generated with immunoSEQ multiplex PCR, while TCRdb's copy carries only in-frame clones and drops some. This table has about 1 million clones, about three quarters appearing once. This specimen comes from a study of shared clonotypes between healthy human individuals. The receptor was derived from a man younger than 30 in good health. The sequenced sample was memory CD4+ T cells sorted from blood. Indicated subset: CD45RA-negative fraction.

This CDR3 reads CASSPRTGGRNTIYF. The CDR3 DNA is TGTGCCAGCAGTCCCCGCACAGGGGGTCGGAACACCATATATTTT. V is TRBV6-5 and J is TRBJ1-3, with 8 positions matching TRBD1. The CDR3 has 15 amino acids. The trim removed 5 bases at V and 7 bases at J, leaving 10 bases unmatched. The germline V gene encodes CDR1 MNHEY and CDR2 SVGAGI.